The 23 T cell receptor beta chains reported below all come from one sample, sequenced in a study of blood T cell repertoires in COVID-19. Repertoires were generated with immunoSEQ multiplex PCR, while TCRdb's copy carries only in-frame clones and drops some. Counted here are 300,000 to 500,000 clones, 88% occurring once; the ten biggest clones make up about 2.1%. The sequenced sample was PBMCs or T cells enriched from blood (not recorded which). The source of these receptors is a woman aged 40 to 50 with acute COVID-19.

The chain couples TRBV18 to TRBJ1-1; no definite D call. Trimming left V 3 bases short and J 10 bases short, with 15 bases between. This CDR3 contains 13 residues. CDR1 is KGHSH, CDR2 LQKENI, per germline. In DNA form, the CDR3 reads TGTGCCAGCTCACCTGAAACCAACGAGGGAGCTTTCTTT. This translates into CASSPETNEGAFF.

The chain joins TRBV5-4 to TRBJ2-2, with 7 bases matching TRBD2. The V and J ends lost 2 bases and 4 bases, in that order; junction bases with no gene match: 8. Germline CDR1 reads SGHNT; CDR2 reads YYREEE (reference sequence). The CDR3 length is 16 residues. The CDR3 DNA reads TGTGCCAGCAGCTTCGGAGCGGGGTACGTCACCGGGGAGCTGTTTTTT. It encodes CASSFGAGYVTGELFF. The variable domain in full, completed from reference TRBV5-4 and TRBJ2-2, reads ETGVTQSPTHLIKTRGQQVTLRCSSQSGHNTVSWYQQALGQGPQFIFQYYREEENGRGNFPPRFSGLQFPNYSSELNVNALELDDSALYLCASSFGAGYVTGELFFGEGSRLTVL.

The chain uses TRBV30 and TRBJ1-2; 7 bases map to TRBD1. This CDR3 has 12 residues. Losses at the gene ends were 4 bases for V and 4 bases for J; bases not matched to a gene: 3. Looked up from germline, CDR1 is GTSNPN and CDR2 is SVGIG (reference sequence). CDR3 in DNA: TGTGCCTGGACAGGGGGGTTCTATGGCTACACCTTC. Its protein is CAWTGGFYGYTF.

This clone was recorded a few times. The V call is TRBV7-9, the J call TRBJ1-6; D is undetermined. Trimming took off 2 bases at V and 7 bases at J, with 6 bases between the two ends. The CDR3 loop spans 13 amino acids. Per the germline V gene, CDR1 is SEHNR and CDR2 is FQNEAQ (reference sequence). The CDR3 protein is CASSLNPNSPLHF. The CDR3 DNA is TGTGCCAGCAGCTTAAATCCAAATTCACCCCTCCACTTT.

The rearrangement links TRBV30 to TRBJ2-1; D is perhaps TRBD2 (5 bases). The CDR3 sequence is 14 residues long. V shed 2 bases and J shed 4 bases, with 12 bases lying between them. Per germline, CDR1 GTSNPN and CDR2 SVGIG (reference sequence). The CDR3 DNA sequence: TGTGCCTGGAGTTACGGCCGGGGATACAATGAGCAGTTCTTC. It translates to CAWSYGRGYNEQFF.

In nucleotides, the CDR3 is TGTGCCAGCAGCGAACAGGGAAGCAACTCACCCCTCCACTTT. Encoded protein: CASSEQGSNSPLHF. This chain joins TRBV7-9 and TRBJ1-6; TRBD1 might be the D (6 bases). Germline lookup yields CDR1 SEHNR and CDR2 FQNEAQ (reference sequence). CDR3 length: 14 residues. V was pared by 5 bases and J by 10 bases, with 15 bases between.

The chain combines TRBV5-4 with TRBJ2-1; possible D gene TRBD2, 6 bases. Germline V lookup: CDR1 SGHNT, CDR2 YYREEE (reference sequence). Trimming took 0 bases from V and 6 from J, leaving 16 bases between them. The CDR3 has 16 amino acids. CDR3 sequence: CASSLALAGSRNEQFF. CDR3 bases: TGTGCCAGCAGCTTGGCACTAGCAGGAAGTCGCAATGAGCAGTTCTTC.

The chain recombines TRBV9 with TRBJ2-3; D gene uncertain. Germline loops: CDR1 SGDLS, CDR2 YYNGEE. Trimming pared 4 bases from V and 1 base from J, leaving 4 bases between. The CDR3 is made up of 12 amino acids. The CDR3 DNA is TGTGCCAGCAGCCCTCGCACAGATACGCAGTATTTT. This encodes CASSPRTDTQYF.

This clone came up once. This chain joins TRBV5-1 and TRBJ1-1, with D unclear. This CDR3 is built from 14 residues. Germline V lookup: CDR1 SGHRS, CDR2 YFSETQ. Trimming removed 4 bases from V and 3 bases from J, with 13 bases in between. The CDR3 sequence is CASSPGGTDTEAFF. The CDR3, as DNA: TGCGCCAGCAGCCCGGGAGGCACAGACACTGAAGCTTTCTTT.

This chain uses TRBV20-1 with TRBJ2-7; the match to TRBD2 covers 14 bases. Per germline, CDR1 DFQATT and CDR2 SNEGSKA (reference sequence). The V segment lost 3 bases and the J segment 5 bases; nucleotides outside the gene matches: 9. The CDR3 totals 16 residues. CDR3 in amino acids: CSASRLAGGPGDEQYF. CDR3 nucleotide sequence: TGCAGTGCTAGTCGACTAGCGGGGGGGCCAGGGGACGAGCAGTACTTC.

The CDR3 DNA is TGTGCCAGCAGTGTAGGAGCAGATACGCAGTATTTT. Translated: CASSVGADTQYF. The V gene is TRBV2, the J gene TRBJ2-3, with unresolved D. In germline, CDR1 is SNHLY, CDR2 FYNNEI. Trimming removed 4 bases at V and 4 bases at J, with 6 bases between. This CDR3 comprises 12 residues.

The V gene is TRBV24-1, the J gene TRBJ1-2; D gene uncertain. This CDR3 spans 14 amino acids. Germline V gives CDR1 KGHDR, CDR2 SFDVKD. Trimming pared 0 bases from V and 2 bases from J, leaving 6 bases between. CDR3 nucleotides: TGTGCCACCAGTGATTTGGTCAAAAACTATGGCTACACCTTC. Translating gives CATSDLVKNYGYTF.

The gene calls are TRBV9 and TRBJ1-2; D not certain. The CDR3 covers 11 residues. Germline V gene sequence: CDR1 SGDLS, CDR2 YYNGEE. Trimming took off 3 bases at V and 3 bases at J, with 3 bases between the two ends. The DNA of the CDR3 is TGTGCCAGCAGCGCAGACTATGGCTACACCTTC. Its translation is CASSADYGYTF.

The chain uses TRBV2 and TRBJ1-5; no clear D. This CDR3 is built from 14 residues. Germline lookup yields CDR1 SNHLY and CDR2 FYNNEI. Trimming cost V 4 bases and J 2 bases, with 9 bases left between them. CDR3 region: CASSGGVGNQPQHF. In DNA form, the CDR3 reads TGTGCCAGCAGTGGCGGGGTTGGCAATCAGCCCCAGCATTTT.

The chain employs TRBV6-2 or TRBV6-3 and TRBJ1-2; 7 bases line up with TRBD1. Losses at the gene ends were 4 bases for V and 4 bases for J; bases not matched to a gene: 9. This CDR3 is built from 15 residues. Per the germline V gene, CDR1 is MNHEY and CDR2 is SVGEGT. Here the CDR3 DNA reads TGTGCCAGCAGTTTCAGTTTGACAGGGATCTATGGCTACACCTTC. Protein product: CASSFSLTGIYGYTF.

The chain joins TRBV20-1 to TRBJ1-5, with D maybe TRBD1 (5 bases). Germline-derived CDR1 and CDR2 are DFQATT and SNEGSKA (reference sequence). V was trimmed by 3 bases and J by 0 bases, leaving 12 bases between them. CDR3 length equals 15 residues. The CDR3 region has the DNA TGCAGTGCTAGTTTGGGGGGGTCTAGCAATCAGCCCCAGCATTTT. It yields the protein CSASLGGSSNQPQHF.

The chain uses TRBV21-1 and TRBJ1-5; the table's D call TRBD1 went unverified against the DNA. TRBV21-1 is an annotated pseudogene. The CDR3 covers 16 residues. CDR3: CASSKVRGYSNQPQHF. The CDR3 DNA sequence: TGTGCCAGCAGCAAAGTCAGGGGCTATAGCAATCAGCCCCAGCATTTT.

CDR3 region: CASSGQDSYGYTF. The CDR3 DNA sequence: TGCGCCAGCAGCGGACAGGACAGCTATGGCTACACCTTC. This chain uses TRBV5-1 with TRBJ1-2; 7 nucleotides align to TRBD1. The CDR3 has 13 amino acids. Germline V gene lookup returns CDR1 SGHRS and CDR2 YFSETQ. V shed 4 bases, J shed 4 bases, and the junction held 4 bases outside the gene matches.

The CDR3, as DNA: TGTGCCAAGTCGACAGGGGACCGTACCTGTAATGAAAAACTGTTTTTT. Translating it yields CAKSTGDRTCNEKLFF. The chain links TRBV9 to TRBJ1-4, with 8 nucleotides matching TRBD1. The CDR3 spans 16 residues. V dropped 9 bases and J dropped 4; count of bases not matched to a gene: 14. The germline V gene has CDR1 SGDLS and CDR2 YYNGEE.

This chain uses TRBV6-5 with TRBJ1-6; D may be TRBD1 (5 bases). Trimming pared 0 bases from V and 8 bases from J, leaving 5 bases between. This CDR3 contains 13 residues. Germline CDR1 reads MNHEY; CDR2 reads SVGAGI. In DNA, the CDR3 is TGTGCCAGCAGTTACTCAGGGGATTCACCCCTCCACTTT. This sequence encodes CASSYSGDSPLHF.

The J gene is TRBJ2-1, the V gene TRBV27; TRBD2 matches 10 bases. CDR1 and CDR2 from the germline V gene are MNHEY and SMNVEV (reference sequence). V lost 3 bases and J lost 7; bases outside the gene matches: 6. The CDR3 extends over 15 amino acids. CDR3 DNA: TGTGCCAGCAGTTTTAGCGGGGGGCCTCGGAATGAGCAGTTCTTC. Its translation: CASSFSGGPRNEQFF.

The J gene is TRBJ1-5, the V gene TRBV27, with D maybe TRBD1 (5 bases). This CDR3 spans 16 amino acids. The germline gives CDR1 MNHEY, CDR2 SMNVEV (reference sequence). The ends were cut back, 0 bases at V and 8 bases at J, with 17 bases in the middle. CDR3 in amino acids: CASSLSGGVLMEPQHF. CDR3 nucleotides: TGTGCCAGCAGTTTATCGGGGGGAGTTTTAATGGAGCCCCAGCATTTT.

The rearrangement joins TRBV11-2 to TRBJ1-4; D not resolved. CDR3 length: 15 amino acids. Trimming removed 6 bases from V and 6 bases from J, with 17 bases in between. Germline values: CDR1 SGHAT, CDR2 FQNNGV. The CDR3 sequence is CASSIPGRSYEKLFF. The CDR3 nucleotides are TGTGCCAGCAGTATCCCGGGTCGTTCCTATGAAAAACTGTTTTTT. The entire variable domain, with the rest obtained from reference TRBV11-2 and TRBJ1-4, is as follows: EAGVAQSPRYKIIEKRQSVAFWCNPISGHATLYWYQQILGQGPKLLIQFQNNGVVDDSQLPKDRFSAERLKGVDSTLKIQPAKLEDSAVYLCASSIPGRSYEKLFFGSGTQLSVL.